This T cell receptor (beta chain) was sequenced during a study of CD8 T cells in Susac syndrome. Study context: Among the Susac syndrome patients who underwent sequencing, more than 5 had clinically active disease, while about eight of them were in remission. Blood was drawn from Susac syndrome patients while they were therapy-naive, on corticosteroids, or on intravenous immunoglobulin alone.

CD8+ and CD4+ T cells from blood underwent TCR beta sequencing, which was carried out in a high-throughput format. TEMRA cells were enriched by FACS, and CD4+ and CD8+ T cells were negatively isolated. Random hexamers were used to reverse transcribe 0.5 to 1 ug of RNA. TCRdb recomputed calls from the immunoSEQ multiplex PCR reads with MiXCR, one row per CDR3 protein. The data show roughly 110,000 distinct CDR3 sequences, with less than 95% seen just once and around 0.4% held by the top ten. CDR1 SEHNR and CDR2 FQNEAQ come from the germline V gene (reference sequence). V was trimmed by 2 bases and J by 7 bases, leaving 12 bases between them. The CDR3 sequence is 14 residues long.

Sequences were obtained from CD8+ T cells from PBMCs. The receptor's source is a human donor with Susac syndrome. The gene calls are TRBV7-9 and TRBJ2-1; D uncertain. The chain's CDR3 is CASSLPHGPNEQFF. In DNA form, the CDR3 reads TGTGCCAGCAGCTTACCCCACGGCCCGAATGAGCAGTTCTTC.